Each of the 21 T cell receptor beta chains below was sequenced from the same sample in a study of regulatory T cells in long-lasting Graves disease. Building of the TCR beta libraries involved iRepertoire HTBI primers and Arm-PCR of CDR3 regions. TCRdb reanalysed the multiplex PCR reads using MiXCR and keeps one entry per CDR3 protein. The sample consists of 400,000 to 500,000 distinct CDR3 sequences, roughly 15% of them appearing once. Time point: newly diagnosed GD, antithyroid drugs for less than 3 months. TCR sequences were obtained from RNA taken from PBMCs. These same data were also listed under a study on T cells in Graves' hyperthyroidism and ophthalmopathy.

Sequenced material: peripheral blood mononuclear cells (PBMCs), taken at new diagnosis, from a patient treated with antithyroid drugs. All receptors come from a woman aged 18-29 years with Graves disease.

This clonotype has at least ten counts. The rearrangement joins TRBV13 to TRBJ1-2; TRBD1 might be the D (6 bases). This CDR3 spans 14 amino acids. V lost 4 bases and J lost 4, with 13 bases in between. CDR1 PRHDT and CDR2 FYEKMQ come from the germline V gene (reference sequence). The CDR3 DNA is TGTGCCAGCAGCTCGGATGGGGGCCGCTATGGCTACACCTTC. The encoded protein is CASSSDGGRYGYTF.

V usage is TRBV28 and J usage is TRBJ2-3; 9 positions match TRBD2. V trimming: 7 bases; J trimming: 4 bases; junction bases outside the gene matches: 6. This CDR3 contains 14 residues. Per germline, CDR1 MDHEN and CDR2 SYDVKM. DNA of the CDR3: TGTGCCAGCATACCCAGCGGGGGGTCAGATACGCAGTATTTT. Translating gives CASIPSGGSDTQYF. The whole variable domain, filled in from reference TRBV28 and TRBJ2-3, reads DVKVTQSSRYLVKRTGEKVFLECVQDMDHENMFWYRQDPGLGLRLIYFSYDVKMKEKGDIPEGYSVSREKKERFSLILESASTNQTSMYLCASIPSGGSDTQYFGPGTRLTVL.

This clonotype was picked up a small number of times. The chain is built from TRBV29-1 and TRBJ1-1; D is ambiguous. Looked up from germline, CDR1 is SQVTM and CDR2 is ANQGSEA. This CDR3 region has 14 residues. The V end was cut by 2 bases, the J end by 1 base, with 11 bases between. The CDR3 region is CSVESYVGNTEAFF. The CDR3 nucleotides read TGCAGCGTTGAATCTTATGTGGGGAACACTGAAGCTTTCTTT.

V usage is TRBV10-1 and J usage is TRBJ2-6; TRBD2 might be the D (7 bases). V was cut by 6 bases and J by 2 bases, with 17 bases left in between. The CDR3 contains 17 residues. CDR1 WNHNN and CDR2 SYGVQD come from the germline V gene (reference sequence). Written as DNA, the CDR3 is TGCGCCAGCAGCGAGGGGGGGGGTTCGGCTGGGGCCAACGTCCTGACTTTC. Its protein product is CASSEGGGSAGANVLTF.

The chain carries TRBV20-1 and TRBJ2-5; D is tentatively TRBD1 or TRBD2 (5 bases each). Germline CDR1 is DFQATT and CDR2 is SNEGSKA (reference sequence). There are 14 residues in the CDR3. V was trimmed by 4 bases and J by 2 bases, leaving 14 bases between them. The CDR3 reads CSATQDGTQETQYF. In DNA, the CDR3 is TGCAGTGCTACCCAAGACGGGACGCAAGAGACCCAGTACTTC.

This clonotype was seen at least ten times. The chain combines TRBV28 with TRBJ2-5, with TRBD2 identical over 10 bases. Germline loops: CDR1 MDHEN, CDR2 SYDVKM. CDR3 length: 20 residues. The junction had 16 bases not matched to a gene; V was cut back by 3 bases and J by 0 bases. DNA for the CDR3: TGTGCCAGCAGTTTTAGTTGGGTAGCGGGAGGAGTGGGGTACCAAGAGACCCAGTACTTC. Translated, it gives CASSFSWVAGGVGYQETQYF.

The genes are TRBV7-8 and TRBJ1-2; TRBD1 matches at 7 bases. CDR1 is SGHVS and CDR2 is FQNEAQ in the germline V gene. V was pared by 0 bases and J by 1 base, with 5 bases of the junction left unmatched. The CDR3 spans 16 residues. CDR3 bases: TGTGCCAGCAGCTTAGCCCCGCAGGGGGTTAACTATGGCTACACCTTC. Protein product: CASSLAPQGVNYGYTF.

The table lists this clonotype with many counts. This chain connects TRBV28 to TRBJ2-2; 13 positions match TRBD2. The CDR3 totals 17 residues. V gave up 4 bases and J gave up 1 base; unmatched junction bases: 3. CDR1 is MDHEN and CDR2 is SYDVKM in the germline V gene. The CDR3 here is CASSSGLAGENTGELFF. CDR3 DNA sequence: TGTGCCAGCAGTTCCGGACTAGCGGGAGAGAACACCGGGGAGCTGTTTTTT.

With respect to this clonotype: This sequence may be a read error, since a much larger clone differs from it by one base. This chain joins TRBV3-1 and TRBJ2-5; D possibly corresponds to TRBD2 (5 bases). CDR1 and CDR2 from the germline V gene are LGHDT and YNNKEL (reference sequence). The CDR3 consists of 16 residues. This CDR3 is CASSQTRRAVGESQYF. CDR3 DNA: TGTGCCAGCAGCCAGACACGTAGAGCGGTTGGAGAGAGCCAGTACTTC.

Comment on this clonotype: A read error may explain this, as a much larger clone is one base away. This rearrangement joins TRBV10-3 to TRBJ2-1, with TRBD1 matching over 8 bases. V was clipped by 6 bases and J by 10 bases; unmatched bases: 11. The V gene's germline CDR1 is ENHRY and CDR2 SYGVKD. This CDR3 comprises 14 residues. The CDR3 DNA reads TGTGCCATCAGGGGGCAGGGGGCGCAATACGAGCAGTTCTTC. This sequence encodes CAIRGQGAQYEQFF.

The genes are TRBV20-1 and TRBJ2-5; TRBD2 aligns across 13 bases. The V segment lost 3 bases and the J segment 2 bases; nucleotides outside the gene matches: 15. Germline assignment: CDR1 DFQATT and CDR2 SNEGSKA (reference sequence). The CDR3 covers 19 residues. The CDR3 here is CSASGPRTSGSLSQETQYF. CDR3 nucleotide sequence: TGCAGTGCTAGTGGCCCCCGGACTAGCGGGAGCTTATCGCAAGAGACCCAGTACTTC.

This clonotype came up a few times. The chain employs TRBV5-1 and TRBJ2-1; 13 bases match TRBD2. Germline V gene sequence: CDR1 SGHRS, CDR2 YFSETQ. The V and J ends lost 2 bases and 4 bases, in that order; junction bases with no gene match: 6. This CDR3 is 17 amino acids long. The CDR3 reads CASSFGLAGDIYNEQFF. In DNA form, the CDR3 reads TGCGCCAGCAGCTTCGGACTAGCGGGAGATATTTACAATGAGCAGTTCTTC.

This clonotype was seen repeatedly, ten times or more. The CDR3 DNA reads TGTGCCAGCAGTCCGGGGGGCTATGGCTACACCTTC. Translating it yields CASSPGGYGYTF. V usage is TRBV28 and J usage is TRBJ1-2; weak D call: TRBD1 (5 bases). Germline CDR1 MDHEN, CDR2 SYDVKM. V was clipped by 5 bases and J by 4 bases, with 8 bases between them. This CDR3 is built from 12 residues.

There are a few counts of this clonotype. This sequence may be a read error, since a much larger clone differs from it by one base. J is TRBJ2-7 and V is TRBV28; D gene uncertain. From germline, CDR1 is MDHEN and CDR2 SYDVKM. CDR3 length equals 14 residues. V gave up 11 bases and J gave up 7 bases, with 24 bases separating them. The CDR3 loop is CAVITQANYNEQYF. The CDR3 region has the DNA TGTGCCGTAATTACGCAGGCCAACTACAATGAGCAGTACTTC.

This clonotype was recorded many times. The chain joins TRBV7-9 to TRBJ2-3; no clear D gene. The ends were cut back, 3 bases at V and 0 bases at J, with 19 bases in the middle. Germline V gene data show CDR1 as SEHNR and CDR2 as FQNEAQ (reference sequence). There are 18 residues in the CDR3. CDR3 in amino acids: CASSFDPSSLTSTDTQYF. CDR3 nucleotide sequence: TGTGCCAGCAGCTTTGACCCTTCTTCTCTAACCAGCACAGATACGCAGTATTTT.

This clonotype was counted between two and nine times. The chain links TRBV24-1 to TRBJ2-2; a weak D match, TRBD2 (5 bases). This CDR3 comprises 16 residues. V shed 4 bases and J shed 2 bases, with 13 bases lying between them. Germline CDR1 is KGHDR and CDR2 is SFDVKD. This CDR3 is CATSDRTGLNTGELFF. CDR3 DNA: TGTGCCACCAGTGACCGGACTGGCTTAAACACCGGGGAGCTGTTTTTT.

This clonotype has ten or more counts. V usage is TRBV20-1 and J usage is TRBJ2-3, with TRBD2 identical over 11 bases. CDR3 size: 15 residues. Trimming removed 4 bases from V and 2 bases from J; junction bases left unmatched: 5. The V gene's germline CDR1 is DFQATT and CDR2 SNEGSKA (reference sequence). CDR3 sequence (DNA): TGCAGTGCTACACCGACTAGCGGGACCACAGATACGCAGTATTTT. Protein product: CSATPTSGTTDTQYF.

On this clonotype: Compared with germline, one end of the junction differs, possibly owing to a read error. The genes are TRBV28 and TRBJ2-1, with 10 positions matching TRBD2. In germline, CDR1 is MDHEN, CDR2 SYDVKM. The CDR3 extends over 14 amino acids. The CDR3 here is CASSLGLAYNERFF. In DNA form, the CDR3 reads TGTGCCAGCAGTTTGGGACTAGCGTACAATGAGCGGTTCTTC.

This clonotype showed up many times. The chain uses TRBV2 and TRBJ2-1; 7 nucleotides align to TRBD2. The J segment lost 6 bases and the V segment lost 6 bases, leaving 8 bases of the junction unmatched. Germline V gene lookup returns CDR1 SNHLY and CDR2 FYNNEI. This CDR3 has 14 amino acids. CDR3 nucleotide sequence: TGTGCCAGCAGGGGGTTAACGGGAGGCAATGAGCAGTTCTTC. Translation gives CASRGLTGGNEQFF.

The chain has TRBV7-6 and TRBJ1-5, with TRBD1 identical over 7 bases. Unmatched junction bases numbered 4, after V lost 1 base and J lost 4 bases. The CDR3 runs to 15 residues. Germline CDR1 reads SGHVS; CDR2 reads FNYEAQ. This chain's CDR3 is CASSLDRGGNQPQHF. The CDR3 bases are TGTGCCAGCAGCTTAGACAGGGGAGGTAATCAGCCCCAGCATTTT. Drawing the rest from reference TRBV7-6 and TRBJ1-5, the complete variable domain is GAGVSQSPRYKVTKRGQDVALRCDPISGHVSLYWYRQALGQGPEFLTYFNYEAQQDKSGLPNDRFSAERPEGSISTLTIQRTEQRDSAMYRCASSLDRGGNQPQHFGDGTRLSIL.

The CDR3 DNA sequence: TGCGCCAGCAGCGGCGGGACTAGCGGGATCTCCTACAATGAGCAGTTCTTC. Translating gives CASSGGTSGISYNEQFF. V gene TRBV5-1 combines with J gene TRBJ2-1, with 13 bases aligning to TRBD2. V lost 4 bases, J lost 0 bases, and 4 bases stayed unmatched. Germline V gene sequence: CDR1 SGHRS, CDR2 YFSETQ. The CDR3 covers 17 residues.